One and the same sample provided the 20 T cell receptor beta chains below, sequenced in a study of T-cell memory formation after mild COVID-19. From the 5' RACE reads, TCRdb called clonotypes with MiXCR, one entry per CDR3 protein. The sample lists 200,000 to 250,000 distinct CDR3 sequences, approximately 9% seen once, with roughly 21% in the top ten. The source material was PBMCs or a T cell subset sorted from them (not recorded which). The receptors come from a man between 18 and 35 years old who had mild COVID-19 (a few samples of this study predate the infection). Cell type and time point are not known.

This chain links TRBV12-3 or TRBV12-4 with TRBJ2-2; no clear D gene. Trimming removed 6 bases from V and 6 bases from J, with 8 bases in between. The CDR3 contains 12 residues. The CDR3 region is CASSKGAGELFF. CDR3 nucleotide sequence: TGTGCCAGCAGCAAAGGAGCCGGGGAGCTGTTTTTT.

This clonotype was picked up many times. V usage is TRBV11-2 and J usage is TRBJ2-7; D remains ambiguous. CDR3 length: 13 residues. The germline CDR1 and CDR2 sequences are SGHAT and FQNNGV. V lost 3 bases and J 1 base, leaving 7 bases between the germline ends. CDR3 nucleotide sequence: TGTGCCAGCAGCTTGACAAGGTCCTACGAGCAGTACTTC. Residues: CASSLTRSYEQYF.

This clonotype was seen many times. The chain uses TRBV4-3 and TRBJ2-5, with D possibly matching TRBD1 (6 bases). The CDR3 has 18 amino acids. Between the trimmed V and J ends, which lost 2 bases and 0 bases, there was a span of 19 bases. Germline V gives CDR1 LGHNA, CDR2 YSLEER. This CDR3 is CASSQTWGQIQYQETQYF. The CDR3 nucleotides are TGCGCCAGCAGCCAAACCTGGGGGCAGATCCAATACCAAGAGACCCAGTACTTC.

This clonotype was seen repeatedly, ten times or more. The chain combines TRBV4-2 with TRBJ2-5; 11 positions agree with TRBD2. Germline V lookup: CDR1 LGHNA, CDR2 YNFKEQ. Losses at the gene ends were 0 bases for V and 5 bases for J; bases not matched to a gene: 2. The CDR3 totals 15 residues. The CDR3 loop reads CASSQDSGGAETQYF. DNA of the CDR3: TGTGCCAGCAGCCAAGATAGCGGGGGGGCCGAGACCCAGTACTTC.

The chain employs TRBV7-2 and TRBJ1-5, with 7 bases matching TRBD1. Germline lookup yields CDR1 SGHTA and CDR2 FQGNSA. CDR3 length: 14 residues. The junction had 5 bases not matched to a gene; V was cut back by 5 bases and J by 4 bases. The CDR3 coding sequence is TGTGCCAGCAGCAAGCGGGGACAGAATCAGCCCCAGCATTTT. Protein: CASSKRGQNQPQHF.

The chain employs TRBV9 and TRBJ1-5; 7 positions match TRBD1. Germline CDR1 reads SGDLS; CDR2 reads YYNGEE. This CDR3 has 16 residues. Losses at the gene ends were 3 bases for V and 5 bases for J; bases not matched to a gene: 11. The CDR3 reads CASSGQRGGGDQPQHF. CDR3 in DNA: TGTGCCAGCAGCGGACAGCGGGGAGGGGGCGATCAGCCCCAGCATTTT. Filled out from reference TRBV9 and TRBJ1-5, the complete variable domain reads DSGVTQTPKHLITATGQRVTLRCSPRSGDLSVYWYQQSLDQGLQFLIQYYNGEERAKGNILERFSAQQFPDLHSELNLSSLELGDSALYFCASSGQRGGGDQPQHFGDGTRLSIL.

The chain combines TRBV25-1 with TRBJ2-7; D unclear. Trimming stripped 5 bases from V and 4 bases from J, with 12 bases between. Germline-derived CDR1 and CDR2 are MGHDK and SYGVNS. This CDR3 has 13 residues. The CDR3 is CASSPPGKYEQYF. The CDR3 bases are TGTGCCAGCAGTCCGCCCGGCAAGTACGAGCAGTACTTC.

This clonotype occurred many times. The rearrangement uses TRBV5-1 and TRBJ2-7; the D call may be TRBD1 or TRBD2 (5 bases each). Trimming removed 4 bases at V and 2 bases at J, with 13 bases between. This CDR3 region has 14 residues. The germline V gene encodes CDR1 SGHRS and CDR2 YFSETQ. The CDR3 nucleotides read TGCGCCAGCAGCCCAGGGACCCTCACCTACGAGCAGTACTTC. This gives the protein CASSPGTLTYEQYF.

The table lists this clonotype with many counts. The chain is built from TRBV7-3 and TRBJ2-3; weak D call: TRBD2 (5 bases). V was trimmed by 6 bases and J by 1 base, leaving 8 bases between them. The CDR3 extends over 13 amino acids. Germline values: CDR1 SGHTA, CDR2 FQGTGA. CDR3 in amino acids: CASSRTGTDTQYF. For the CDR3, the DNA is TGTGCCAGCAGTCGGACTGGCACAGATACGCAGTATTTT.

Only a few counts were recorded for this clonotype. V usage is TRBV30 and J usage is TRBJ1-6; D perhaps matches TRBD1 (5 bases). The CDR3 length is 16 residues. V gave up 8 bases and J gave up 0 bases, with 17 bases separating them. The germline V gene has CDR1 GTSNPN and CDR2 SVGIG (reference sequence). The CDR3: CASTTAPSSYNSPLHF. Here the CDR3 DNA reads TGTGCCAGCACGACAGCTCCCAGCTCCTATAATTCACCCCTCCACTTT.

Only a few counts were recorded for this clonotype. The rearrangement uses TRBV5-1 and TRBJ1-1; a weak D match, TRBD1 (5 bases). V was cut by 5 bases and J by 1 base, with 15 bases left in between. Germline V gene lookup returns CDR1 SGHRS and CDR2 YFSETQ. This CDR3 contains 15 residues. CDR3 sequence: CASSLQGMGNTEAFF. The DNA for the CDR3 is TGCGCCAGCAGTTTGCAGGGAATGGGGAACACTGAAGCTTTCTTT.

The chain employs TRBV7-3 and TRBJ2-6, with D unclear. Trimming took off 1 base at V and 0 bases at J, with 4 bases between the two ends. Germline V gives CDR1 SGHTA, CDR2 FQGTGA. This CDR3 is built from 15 residues. The CDR3 here is CASSLMGSGANVLTF. The DNA of the CDR3 is TGTGCCAGCAGCTTAATGGGCTCTGGGGCCAACGTCCTGACTTTC.

There are a few counts of this clonotype. The chain couples TRBV4-3 to TRBJ1-5, with 11 bases aligning to TRBD1. CDR3 length equals 17 residues. Trimming at V came to 3 bases and at J to 7 bases, leaving 11 bases not matched to a gene. Germline assignment: CDR1 LGHNA and CDR2 YSLEER. In DNA, the CDR3 is TGCGCCAGCAGCCACCGCTGGACAGGGGGCTTTACCCAGCCCCAGCATTTT. It translates to CASSHRWTGGFTQPQHF.

This clonotype was seen more than once but under ten times. V is TRBV19 and J is TRBJ1-2; possible D gene TRBD1, 6 bases. Trimming shortened V by 5 bases and J by 2 bases, and 18 bases separated the two germline ends. The CDR3 contains 16 residues. Germline loops: CDR1 LNHDA, CDR2 SQIVND (reference sequence). DNA of the CDR3: TGTGCCAGTAGTCCATATGCCGGGACACCAAACTATGGCTACACCTTC. The encoded protein is CASSPYAGTPNYGYTF.

This clonotype has only a few counts. The rearrangement links TRBV5-1 to TRBJ2-5, with 7 nucleotides matching TRBD2. Per the germline V gene, CDR1 is SGHRS and CDR2 is YFSETQ. Unmatched junction bases numbered 12, after V lost 7 bases and J lost 3 bases. This CDR3 is built from 15 residues. The CDR3 coding sequence is TGCGCCAGCGATACCGGGGGACTACCCAAAGAGACCCAGTACTTC. Translating gives CASDTGGLPKETQYF.

The J gene is TRBJ1-2, the V gene TRBV7-9; the D gene is possibly TRBD1 (5 bases). V gave up 3 bases and J gave up 7 bases, with 21 bases separating them. The germline CDR1 and CDR2 sequences are SEHNR and FQNEAQ (reference sequence). The CDR3 is made up of 16 amino acids. The CDR3 region is CASSLDRQIRRGGYTF. The CDR3 region has the DNA TGTGCCAGCAGCTTGGACCGACAGATCCGGCGTGGTGGCTACACCTTC.

The V and J genes are TRBV12-3 or TRBV12-4 and TRBJ1-1; the D is unclear. Trimming shortened V by 6 bases and J by 4 bases, and 6 bases separated the two germline ends. This CDR3 is 11 amino acids long. The CDR3, as DNA: TGTGCCAGCAGCCCACTCACTGAAGCTTTCTTT. It specifies CASSPLTEAFF.

Only a few counts were recorded for this clonotype. The chain carries TRBV20-1 and TRBJ2-7; D might be TRBD1 (6 bases). V lost 3 bases and J 0 bases, leaving 15 bases between the germline ends. CDR1 and CDR2 from the germline V gene are DFQATT and SNEGSKA (reference sequence). CDR3 size: 15 residues. In nucleotides, the CDR3 is TGCAGTGCTAGGGGGACATCTCTAGCCTCCTACGAGCAGTACGTC. Protein product: CSARGTSLASYEQYV.

This clonotype was detected a few times. The genes are TRBV3-1 and TRBJ2-3; 9 bases line up with TRBD2. The V and J ends lost 8 bases and 4 bases, in that order; junction bases with no gene match: 7. Germline assignment: CDR1 LGHDT and CDR2 YNNKEL (reference sequence). CDR3 size: 14 residues. CDR3 nucleotide sequence: TGTGCCAGCGGTTTGACTAGCGGTGCAGATACGCAGTATTTT. Protein sequence: CASGLTSGADTQYF.

The rearrangement links TRBV18 to TRBJ1-1; no clear D gene. CDR3 length equals 15 residues. V lost 6 bases to trimming and J lost 1 base, with 15 bases between them. The germline gives CDR1 KGHSH, CDR2 LQKENI. The CDR3 nucleotides are TGTGCCAGCTCGCAATCCCGGACCGCGAACACTGAAGCTTTCTTT. It yields the protein CASSQSRTANTEAFF.